These 7 T cell receptor beta chains originate from one sample sequenced in a study of CD8 T cells in Susac syndrome. An amount of RNA that ranged from about 0.45 to 1 ug was reverse transcribed with random hexamers. TCRdb passed the immunoSEQ multiplex PCR reads through MiXCR, listing each CDR3 protein once. The table has 160,000 or so distinct CDR3 sequences, 92% seen once. Sequences were obtained from CD4+ T cells from PBMCs. These receptors were obtained from a human donor in good health.

The chain has TRBV28 and TRBJ2-2; 8 positions match TRBD1. J was trimmed by 5 bases and V by 2 bases; bases with no gene match: 4. Per germline, CDR1 MDHEN and CDR2 SYDVKM. CDR3 length equals 15 residues. CDR3 loop: CASSLPTGGTGELFF. CDR3 nucleotide sequence: TGTGCCAGCAGTTTACCTACAGGGGGAACCGGGGAGCTGTTTTTT.

The genes are TRBV7-2 and TRBJ1-4; D unclear. Germline CDR1 SGHTA, CDR2 FQGNSA. V was cut by 5 bases and J by 0 bases, with 10 bases left in between. The CDR3 is 15 amino acids. Written as DNA, the CDR3 is TGTGCCAGCAGCCCCCGCTGGGCAACTAATGAAAAACTGTTTTTT. Its translation is CASSPRWATNEKLFF.

This clonotype has just a few counts. The CDR3 spells CASSYGPDSTDTQYF. CDR3 DNA sequence: TGTGCCAGCAGTTACGGGCCAGACAGCACAGATACGCAGTATTTT. The chain uses TRBV6-6 and TRBJ2-3; D call uncertain. V shed 2 bases and J shed 0 bases, with 9 bases lying between them. The CDR3 is 15 residues long. CDR1 is MNHNY and CDR2 is SVGAGI in the germline V gene (reference sequence).

V is TRBV2 and J is TRBJ1-2; tentative D call: TRBD1 (6 bases). CDR3 size: 13 residues. The V end lost 3 bases, the J end lost 6 bases, and 11 bases lay between the germline ends. Germline CDR1 and CDR2: SNHLY and FYNNEI. CDR3 in DNA: TGTGCCAGCAGTGACAGGGGAGGTAATGGCTACACCTTC. Translation gives CASSDRGGNGYTF.

Comments on this clonotype: A read error may explain this, as a much larger clone is one base away. This chain joins TRBV5-6 and TRBJ2-5; D is uncertain. Germline V gives CDR1 SGHDT, CDR2 YYEEEE. With 3 bases removed from V and 3 bases from J, the gap between germline ends came to 3 bases. The CDR3 covers 11 residues. This chain's CDR3 is CASSWEETQYF. In DNA form, the CDR3 reads TGTGCCAGCAGCTGGGAAGAGACCCAGTACTTC.

V gene TRBV29-1 combines with J gene TRBJ2-5; D unclear. Germline CDR1 reads SQVTM; CDR2 reads ANQGSEA. Trimming pared 1 base from V and 4 bases from J, leaving 7 bases between. CDR3 length equals 12 residues. The CDR3 is CSVEGGGETQYF. CDR3 DNA sequence: TGCAGCGTTGAAGGCGGTGGAGAGACCCAGTACTTC.

The rearrangement joins TRBV5-1 to TRBJ2-6; D remains ambiguous. CDR3 length equals 18 residues. V lost 0 bases to trimming and J lost 0 bases, with 13 bases between them. Germline V gene sequence: CDR1 SGHRS, CDR2 YFSETQ. This CDR3 reads CASSLAGTSGSGANVLTF. CDR3 coding DNA: TGCGCCAGCAGCTTGGCCGGAACATCAGGCTCTGGGGCCAACGTCCTGACTTTC. The full variable domain, completed using reference TRBV5-1 and TRBJ2-6, is KAGVTQTPRYLIKTRGQQVTLSCSPISGHRSVSWYQQTPGQGLQFLFEYFSETQRNKGNFPGRFSGRQFSNSRSEMNVSTLELGDSALYLCASSLAGTSGSGANVLTFGAGSRLTVL.